One sample yielded the 21 T cell receptor beta chains listed below, sequenced in a study of T cell responses to AZD1222 COVID-19 vaccine. Using immunoSEQ multiplex PCR, the repertoire was profiled, and TCRdb retains in-frame clones only, with some absent. Of around 150,000 clones in the sample, roughly 84% are singletons; the top ten hold roughly 4%. This material consisted of peripheral blood, taken on day 0 of AZD1222 vaccination. The receptors originated from an adult in good health.

V usage is TRBV11-1 and J usage is TRBJ1-1, with 7 nucleotides matching TRBD1. The CDR3 contains 13 residues. With 1 base clipped from V and 6 bases from J, the junction kept 2 bases outside the gene matches. The germline V gene encodes CDR1 SGHAT and CDR2 FQDESV (reference sequence). The CDR3 sequence is CASSLVRGSEAFF. The CDR3 nucleotides read TGTGCCAGCAGCTTAGTCAGGGGGTCTGAAGCTTTCTTT.

V usage is TRBV5-6 and J usage is TRBJ1-3, with 9 bases matching TRBD1. V trimming: 4 bases; J trimming: 0 bases; junction bases outside the gene matches: 5. This CDR3 has 16 residues. Germline CDR1 is SGHDT and CDR2 is YYEEEE. CDR3 bases: TGTGCCAGCAGCGAGGACAGGGGCGGCTCTGGAAACACCATATATTTT. Protein product: CASSEDRGGSGNTIYF.

This rearrangement joins TRBV5-6 to TRBJ2-2; D is uncertain. The germline V and J ends were trimmed by 4 bases and 4 bases, with 11 bases remaining between them. Looked up from germline, CDR1 is SGHDT and CDR2 is YYEEEE. This CDR3 is built from 14 residues. DNA for the CDR3: TGTGCCAGCAGCGGCGTGGTGGGCACCGGGGAGCTGTTTTTT. It yields the protein CASSGVVGTGELFF. The full variable domain, its missing parts supplied by reference TRBV5-6 and TRBJ2-2, is DAGVTQSPTHLIKTRGQQVTLRCSPKSGHDTVSWYQQALGQGPQFIFQYYEEEERQRGNFPDRFSGHQFPNYSSELNVNALLLGDSALYLCASSGVVGTGELFFGEGSRLTVL.

V gene TRBV27 combines with J gene TRBJ2-7; TRBD2 might be the D (7 bases). This CDR3 has 14 residues. Germline V lookup: CDR1 MNHEY, CDR2 SMNVEV (reference sequence). V was shortened by 1 base and J by 4 bases, with 11 bases between the two germline ends. Here the CDR3 DNA reads TGTGCCAGCAGTTTATACCGGGGGGCGTACGAGCAGTACTTC. Its protein is CASSLYRGAYEQYF.

The chain employs TRBV7-9 and TRBJ1-2, with D perhaps TRBD1 (6 bases). Trimming left V 5 bases short and J 7 bases short, with 17 bases between. CDR3 size: 14 residues. Germline CDR1 SEHNR, CDR2 FQNEAQ (reference sequence). The CDR3 is CASSDPRTAVGYTF. The CDR3 DNA reads as TGTGCCAGCAGCGACCCCAGGACAGCTGTTGGCTACACCTTC.

The chain employs TRBV2 and TRBJ1-2, with D unclear. The CDR3 spans 12 residues. CDR1 is SNHLY, CDR2 FYNNEI, per germline. V was shortened by 10 bases and J by 8 bases, with 17 bases between the two germline ends. CDR3 nucleotides: TGTGCCACGAAAAGGGAGATTATCGGCTACACCTTC. This translates into CATKREIIGYTF.

V gene TRBV30 combines with J gene TRBJ2-3, with D perhaps TRBD1 (5 bases). Germline lookup yields CDR1 GTSNPN and CDR2 SVGIG (reference sequence). The CDR3 loop spans 14 amino acids. Trimming took off 1 base at V and 3 bases at J, with 11 bases between the two ends. CDR3 in amino acids: CAWSAGRVTDTQYF. As DNA, the CDR3 is TGTGCCTGGAGTGCGGGCAGGGTTACAGATACGCAGTATTTT.

The chain links TRBV9 to TRBJ2-2; D is perhaps TRBD1 (5 bases). Germline V gene data show CDR1 as SGDLS and CDR2 as YYNGEE. The CDR3 is 15 residues long. With 0 bases removed from V and 0 bases from J, the gap between germline ends came to 6 bases. In nucleotides, the CDR3 is TGTGCCAGCAGCGTAGCACAGGCGAACACCGGGGAGCTGTTTTTT. The encoded protein is CASSVAQANTGELFF.

The chain has TRBV14 and TRBJ1-1, with a tentative D call TRBD1 (6 bases). CDR1 and CDR2 from the germline V gene are SGHDN and FVKESK. The V end was cut by 4 bases, the J end by 12 bases, with 15 bases between. The CDR3 has 12 amino acids. The CDR3 region is CASSLDRKKTFF. For the CDR3, the DNA is TGTGCCAGCAGCCTCGACAGGAAGAAAACTTTCTTT.

The gene calls are TRBV29-1 and TRBJ1-2; D ambiguous. With 2 bases removed from V and 2 bases from J, the gap between germline ends came to 15 bases. The CDR3 is 15 residues long. The germline V gene has CDR1 SQVTM and CDR2 ANQGSEA. DNA of the CDR3: TGCAGCGTTGAAAGGCCAACCAGTGGCAACTATGGCTACACCTTC. It yields the protein CSVERPTSGNYGYTF.

The gene calls are TRBV10-3 and TRBJ1-1; the D is unclear. This CDR3 has 12 amino acids. Trimming removed 0 bases from V and 7 bases from J, with 6 bases in between. Germline V gene data show CDR1 as ENHRY and CDR2 as SYGVKD. The CDR3 is CAISESYGEAFF. DNA of the CDR3: TGTGCCATCAGTGAGTCTTATGGTGAAGCTTTCTTT.

This chain links TRBV11-1 with TRBJ2-5; tentatively, D is TRBD2 (5 bases). This CDR3 region has 15 residues. CDR1 and CDR2 from the germline V gene are SGHAT and FQDESV (reference sequence). V was shortened by 1 base and J by 4 bases, with 13 bases between the two germline ends. As DNA, the CDR3 is TGTGCCAGCAGCTTAGTGCCAGCGGCGGGAGAGACCCAGTACTTC. It specifies CASSLVPAAGETQYF.

The genes are TRBV5-1 and TRBJ2-2; D may be TRBD2 (5 bases). The germline CDR1 and CDR2 sequences are SGHRS and YFSETQ. The CDR3 has 15 amino acids. Trimming took off 0 bases at V and 2 bases at J, with 8 bases between the two ends. The CDR3 nucleotides are TGCGCCAGCAGCTTGGTGGGAGCTAACACCGGGGAGCTGTTTTTT. This encodes CASSLVGANTGELFF.

The chain has TRBV5-4 and TRBJ1-6; 10 nucleotides match TRBD1. The CDR3 is made up of 15 amino acids. Losses at the gene ends were 4 bases for V and 9 bases for J; bases not matched to a gene: 7. Germline loops: CDR1 SGHNT, CDR2 YYREEE (reference sequence). The CDR3 DNA reads as TGTGCCAGCAGCCCAGAGACAGGGGGCATTTCACCCCTCCACTTT. As protein: CASSPETGGISPLHF.

The CDR3 DNA reads TGTGCCACCCTAGGGGGTTTGGGCAATCAGCCCCAGCATTTT. This encodes CATLGGLGNQPQHF. The chain links TRBV19 to TRBJ1-5; TRBD1 is a possible D gene (6 bases). Germline V gene data show CDR1 as LNHDA and CDR2 as SQIVND (reference sequence). This CDR3 has 14 residues. V lost 10 bases to trimming and J lost 2 bases, with 15 bases between them.

CDR3 loop: CASSRTSRDSYSGANVLTF. The CDR3, as DNA: TGTGCCAGCAGCCGAACCAGCCGGGACAGCTACTCTGGGGCCAACGTCCTGACTTTC. This chain connects TRBV9 to TRBJ2-6, with TRBD1 matching 7 bases. Per germline, CDR1 SGDLS and CDR2 YYNGEE. V was clipped by 4 bases and J by 0 bases; unmatched bases: 13. The CDR3 is made up of 19 amino acids.

Written as DNA, the CDR3 is TGTGCCAGCAGCCAAGGGACACTCTACGAGCAGTACTTC. Amino acid sequence: CASSQGTLYEQYF. The gene calls are TRBV3-1 (or the pseudogene TRBV3-2) and TRBJ2-7; TRBD1 is a possible D gene (5 bases). Trimming pared 1 base from V and 3 bases from J, leaving 7 bases between. The CDR3 has 13 amino acids. Germline V CDR1 and CDR2: LGHDT, YNNKEL (reference sequence).

CDR3 bases: TGTGCCAGTAGTGCGACCGGGACTAGCGGGGCCAGGACAGATACGCAGTATTTT. Protein sequence: CASSATGTSGARTDTQYF. The chain couples TRBV19 to TRBJ2-3, with 13 bases aligning to TRBD2. The V and J ends lost 5 bases and 3 bases, in that order; junction bases with no gene match: 11. The CDR3 has 18 residues. CDR1 and CDR2 (germline): LNHDA, SQIVND (reference sequence).

The chain uses TRBV6-5 and TRBJ2-7; 9 positions match TRBD2. Per the germline V gene, CDR1 is MNHEY and CDR2 is SVGAGI. V lost 0 bases, J lost 5 bases, and 8 bases stayed unmatched. This CDR3 spans 16 amino acids. CDR3 DNA sequence: TGTGCCAGCAGTTACTCCACTACTAGCGGGCTCCACGAGCAGTACTTC. Amino acid sequence: CASSYSTTSGLHEQYF.

The chain links TRBV2 to TRBJ1-5; the match to TRBD1 covers 8 bases. Germline CDR1 reads SNHLY; CDR2 reads FYNNEI. The CDR3 is 14 amino acids. Unmatched junction bases numbered 6, after V lost 7 bases and J lost 4 bases. The CDR3 here is CASISDRVNQPQHF. The CDR3 DNA is TGTGCCAGCATATCGGACAGGGTTAATCAGCCCCAGCATTTT.

The V and J genes are TRBV6-1 and TRBJ1-1; unclear D gene. This CDR3 spans 12 amino acids. Germline V gene data show CDR1 as MNHNS and CDR2 as SASEGT. The V end was cut by 1 base, the J end by 2 bases, with 2 bases between. Here the CDR3 DNA reads TGTGCCAGCAGTGAAGGAAACACTGAAGCTTTCTTT. The encoded protein is CASSEGNTEAFF.